The clone carrying this T cell receptor (beta chain) was detected only a few times. As yet, its antigen is unknown. The CDR3 loop spans 14 amino acids. The V gene lost 0 bases and the J gene lost 10 bases, with 11 bases spanning the gap. Germline loops: CDR1 SGDLS, CDR2 YYNGEE. This specimen belongs to a study of blood T cells in healthy people across ages. A second about 6 to 12 cycle PCR used barcoded and J-beta primers. Each CDR3 protein is one row after TCRdb ran MiXCR on the 5' RACE reads. The sample records roughly 800,000 distinct CDR3 sequences, nearly 60% being singletons. General study points: The fall in TCR beta diversity per million T cells was roughly linear with age.

The sequenced sample consisted of blood. This clonotype was sampled from a man younger than 40 in good health. The chain couples TRBV9 to TRBJ1-6; D is possibly TRBD1 (5 bases). CDR3 loop: CASSVAGRGSPLHF. In DNA form, the CDR3 reads TGTGCCAGCAGCGTAGCAGGGCGTGGATCACCCCTCCACTTT.